This passage covers 27 T cell receptor beta chains from one sample sequenced in a study of cytomegalovirus exposure and HLA in healthy donors. Primers for the PCR totalled 60 Vbeta and 13 Jbeta. Clones were read by immunoSEQ multiplex PCR, and TCRdb kept only the in-frame ones, dropping some. Among 150,000 to 250,000 clones, 70% to 85% were seen once, and the ten largest hold 4.4%. The sequenced material came from PBMCs. Source of these receptors: a woman aged 25 to 39 in good health and CMV-seropositive.

This clone was seen a single time. The chain is built from TRBV29-1 and TRBJ2-1; D is possibly TRBD1 (6 bases). Trimming took off 5 bases at V and 3 bases at J, with 14 bases between the two ends. Germline loops: CDR1 SQVTM, CDR2 ANQGSEA. The CDR3 runs to 14 residues. The CDR3 DNA is TGCAGCGTTATACAGGGATCTCTCTACAATGAGCAGTTCTTC. Its translation: CSVIQGSLYNEQFF.

CDR3 sequence (DNA): TGTGCCAGCAGTGAAACGGGGGGCAAGGAGACCCAGTACTTC. Protein: CASSETGGKETQYF. The chain has TRBV25-1 and TRBJ2-5; D is possibly TRBD2 (7 bases). Germline CDR1 and CDR2: MGHDK and SYGVNS. This CDR3 has 14 residues. Trimming cost V 2 bases and J 5 bases, with 12 bases left between them.

The chain is built from TRBV5-1 and TRBJ2-3; the match to TRBD2 covers 7 bases. With 3 bases clipped from V and 5 bases from J, the junction kept 9 bases outside the gene matches. The V gene's germline CDR1 is SGHRS and CDR2 YFSETQ. CDR3 length: 15 amino acids. The CDR3 region has the DNA TGCGCCAGCAGCTCGACTAGCAGGTCAGAAGATACGCAGTATTTT. Its protein product is CASSSTSRSEDTQYF.

This chain uses TRBV6-5 with TRBJ1-2; a weak D match, TRBD1 (6 bases). The CDR3 is made up of 15 amino acids. Germline V gives CDR1 MNHEY, CDR2 SVGAGI. V was clipped by 6 bases and J by 5 bases, with 19 bases between them. CDR3 in amino acids: CASRGAGRGHYGYTF. DNA of the CDR3: TGTGCCAGCAGAGGAGCGGGGCGGGGGCATTATGGCTACACCTTC.

This clone was counted only a few times. The chain recombines TRBV9 with TRBJ2-5; D unclear. V lost 4 bases to trimming and J lost 7 bases, with 11 bases between them. Germline V CDR1 and CDR2: SGDLS, YYNGEE. The CDR3 consists of 12 residues. The CDR3 DNA follows: TGTGCCAGCAGCACCTGGTCGGGGACCCAGTACTTC. Its protein is CASSTWSGTQYF. The full variable domain, completed using reference TRBV9 and TRBJ2-5, is DSGVTQTPKHLITATGQRVTLRCSPRSGDLSVYWYQQSLDQGLQFLIQYYNGEERAKGNILERFSAQQFPDLHSELNLSSLELGDSALYFCASSTWSGTQYFGPGTRLLVL.

This rearrangement joins TRBV5-1 to TRBJ2-5; D possibly corresponds to TRBD1 (7 bases). This CDR3 contains 13 residues. The germline V and J ends were trimmed by 1 base and 4 bases, with 8 bases remaining between them. Germline CDR1 and CDR2: SGHRS and YFSETQ. The CDR3 nucleotides read TGCGCCAGCAGCTTGCAGGGGGGAGAGACCCAGTACTTC. Protein sequence: CASSLQGGETQYF.

The chain uses TRBV9 and TRBJ1-2; D ambiguous. The CDR3 is 13 amino acids. The V gene lost 6 bases and the J gene lost 8 bases, with 17 bases spanning the gap. Per the germline V gene, CDR1 is SGDLS and CDR2 is YYNGEE. The CDR3: CASNVAPGTGYTF. The DNA for the CDR3 is TGTGCCAGCAATGTAGCCCCGGGAACCGGCTACACCTTC.

This clone occurred once. This chain connects TRBV5-8 to TRBJ2-2; D is ambiguous. V was clipped by 0 bases and J by 2 bases, with 8 bases between them. Germline assignment: CDR1 SGHTS and CDR2 YDEGEE. This CDR3 has 15 residues. The CDR3 DNA follows: TGTGCCAGCAGCTTGGGTTATCTAAACACCGGGGAGCTGTTTTTT. It encodes CASSLGYLNTGELFF. Complete variable domain (other parts from reference TRBV5-8 and TRBJ2-2): EAGVTQSPTHLIKTRGQQATLRCSPISGHTSVYWYQQALGLGLQFLLWYDEGEERNRGNFPPRFSGRQFPNYSSELNVNALELEDSALYLCASSLGYLNTGELFFGEGSRLTVL.

The chain recombines TRBV5-5 with TRBJ1-6; 7 bases map to TRBD1. This CDR3 comprises 15 residues. Trimming cost V 4 bases and J 10 bases; bases outside gene matches: 11. CDR1 and CDR2 (germline): SGHKS, YYEKEE (reference sequence). CDR3 loop: CASSGVTGVGSPLHF. CDR3 nucleotides: TGTGCCAGCAGCGGAGTAACAGGGGTAGGGTCACCCCTCCACTTT.

The chain links TRBV7-2 to TRBJ1-1; D unresolved. Germline values: CDR1 SGHTA, CDR2 FQGNSA. The ends were cut back, 4 bases at V and 0 bases at J, with 9 bases in the middle. There are 14 residues in the CDR3. Here the CDR3 DNA reads TGTGCCAGCAGCTCCTCTGACATGAACACTGAAGCTTTCTTT. It yields the protein CASSSSDMNTEAFF.

The V and J genes are TRBV20-1 and TRBJ2-5, with D unresolved. This CDR3 contains 11 residues. Deletions cut 5 bases from V and 1 base from J, with 5 bases between. CDR1 is DFQATT, CDR2 SNEGSKA, per germline (reference sequence). The CDR3, as DNA: TGCAGTGCTGCGTTCCAAGAGACCCAGTACTTC. Translation: CSAAFQETQYF.

The chain couples TRBV6-1 to TRBJ1-2; unclear D gene. The CDR3 has 13 residues. Trimming pared 6 bases from V and 0 bases from J, leaving 8 bases between. The V gene's germline CDR1 is MNHNS and CDR2 SASEGT. The CDR3 loop reads CASRRAANYGYTF. In nucleotides, the CDR3 is TGTGCCAGCAGGAGGGCAGCTAACTATGGCTACACCTTC.

This chain uses TRBV9 with TRBJ2-1; perhaps TRBD2 as D (6 bases). Per the germline V gene, CDR1 is SGDLS and CDR2 is YYNGEE. CDR3 length equals 13 residues. Trimming shortened V by 1 base and J by 13 bases, and 15 bases separated the two germline ends. DNA of the CDR3: TGTGCCAGCAGCGTATCGGGGGAGACTCCTCAGTTCTTC. This encodes CASSVSGETPQFF.

The chain has TRBV7-6 and TRBJ1-6, with D maybe TRBD1 (6 bases). The germline gives CDR1 SGHVS, CDR2 FNYEAQ. The CDR3 totals 14 residues. V was pared by 4 bases and J by 10 bases, with 14 bases between. In DNA, the CDR3 is TGTGCCAGCAGCTGGAGCAGGGGAGAGTCACCCCTCCACTTT. Protein product: CASSWSRGESPLHF.

The chain is built from TRBV11-2 and TRBJ2-6; a weak D match, TRBD2 (6 bases). The CDR3 has 19 residues. V was cut by 4 bases and J by 2 bases, with 21 bases left in between. Germline V lookup: CDR1 SGHAT, CDR2 FQNNGV. CDR3: CASSSLRTTYRTGANVLTF. CDR3 DNA sequence: TGTGCCAGCAGCTCCCTTAGGACTACCTACAGAACTGGGGCCAACGTCCTGACTTTC.

The V call is TRBV5-4, the J call TRBJ1-5; no clear D. The ends were cut back, 4 bases at V and 4 bases at J, with 9 bases in the middle. Per the germline V gene, CDR1 is SGHNT and CDR2 is YYREEE (reference sequence). There are 13 residues in the CDR3. CDR3 amino acids: CASSRGRNQPQHF. The CDR3 nucleotides are TGTGCCAGCAGCCGAGGGAGGAATCAGCCCCAGCATTTT. Complete variable domain (other parts from reference TRBV5-4 and TRBJ1-5): ETGVTQSPTHLIKTRGQQVTLRCSSQSGHNTVSWYQQALGQGPQFIFQYYREEENGRGNFPPRFSGLQFPNYSSELNVNALELDDSALYLCASSRGRNQPQHFGDGTRLSIL.

Notes on this clone: One junction end does not reproduce the germline sequence, and a read error may be involved. This chain uses TRBV6-5 with TRBJ2-7, with 12 bases aligning to TRBD2. The germline V gene encodes CDR1 MNHEY and CDR2 SVGAGI. CDR3 length: 15 residues. The CDR3 is CASSPESSGRARAHF. The DNA for the CDR3 is TGTGCCAGCAGCCCAGAGTCTAGCGGGAGGGCCCGGGCGCACTTC.

The chain joins TRBV4-3 to TRBJ1-6; 9 bases agree with TRBD1. CDR1 and CDR2 (germline): LGHNA, YSLEER. The CDR3 sequence is 16 residues long. Trimming took 0 bases from V and 6 from J; bases not matched to a gene: 3. DNA for the CDR3: TGCGCCAGCAGCCAAGAGGTACAGGGGGCTAATTCACCCCTCCACTTT. It translates to CASSQEVQGANSPLHF.

In regard to this clone: Germline is not matched at one junction end, which may reflect a read error. The chain is built from TRBV7-2 and TRBJ1-3, with D perhaps TRBD1 (6 bases). Germline CDR1 SGHTA, CDR2 FQGNSA. This CDR3 is built from 19 residues. This chain's CDR3 is CASSLEGRGRTFSGNTIYF. CDR3 nucleotide sequence: TGTGCCAGCAGTTTAGAGGGCAGGGGTAGGACTTTCTCTGGAAACACCATATATTTT.

In this sample, this clone turned up a few times. The V and J genes are TRBV13 and TRBJ2-7, with 7 bases matching TRBD2. The CDR3 loop spans 16 amino acids. CDR1 is PRHDT and CDR2 is FYEKMQ in the germline V gene (reference sequence). V was clipped by 3 bases and J by 2 bases; unmatched bases: 10. The CDR3 DNA sequence: TGTGCCAGCAGCTTGAGTAGGAGCGGGGAAACCTACGAGCAGTACTTC. Its translation: CASSLSRSGETYEQYF. The variable domain in full, completed from reference TRBV13 and TRBJ2-7, reads AAGVIQSPRHLIKEKRETATLKCYPIPRHDTVYWYQQGPGQDPQFLISFYEKMQSDKGSIPDRFSAQQFSDYHSELNMSSLELGDSALYFCASSLSRSGETYEQYFGPGTRLTVT.

The V call is TRBV10-3, the J call TRBJ2-7, with 7 nucleotides matching TRBD1. CDR3 size: 17 residues. The V gene's germline CDR1 is ENHRY and CDR2 SYGVKD. V dropped 0 bases and J dropped 5; count of bases not matched to a gene: 13. This CDR3 reads CAISESILVDREDEQYF. The CDR3 nucleotides read TGTGCCATCAGTGAGTCGATTTTGGTCGACAGGGAAGACGAGCAGTACTTC.

J is TRBJ2-1 and V is TRBV10-2; a weak D match, TRBD2 (6 bases). The CDR3 length is 14 residues. Trimming removed 7 bases at V and 6 bases at J, with 16 bases between. Germline CDR1 is WSHSY and CDR2 is SAAADI. The CDR3 region is CASTSAVTSNEQFF. In DNA, the CDR3 is TGCGCCAGCACGTCGGCTGTGACTAGCAATGAGCAGTTCTTC.

The V gene is TRBV2, the J gene TRBJ2-7, with 8 nucleotides matching TRBD1. This CDR3 comprises 15 residues. J lost 7 bases, V lost 3 bases, and 11 bases had no gene match. Germline V gene lookup returns CDR1 SNHLY and CDR2 FYNNEI. This chain's CDR3 is CASSDPTGDSGEQYF. CDR3 coding DNA: TGTGCCAGCAGTGACCCGACAGGGGATTCCGGGGAGCAGTACTTC.

This clone has a handful of counts. The chain carries TRBV10-1 and TRBJ2-1; TRBD2 matches 7 bases. This CDR3 is built from 14 residues. V lost 6 bases and J lost 5; bases outside the gene matches: 7. Germline lookup yields CDR1 WNHNN and CDR2 SYGVQD (reference sequence). Here the CDR3 DNA reads TGCGCCAGCAGGCTAGCGGACCTGGACAATGAGCAGTTCTTC. This codes for CASRLADLDNEQFF.

The chain uses TRBV6-5 and TRBJ1-2; D gene unclear. Germline lookup yields CDR1 MNHEY and CDR2 SVGAGI. The CDR3 is 13 residues long. Between the trimmed V and J ends, which lost 0 bases and 4 bases, there was a span of 6 bases. The CDR3, as DNA: TGTGCCAGCAGTTACTCTTCACTCTATGGCTACACCTTC. Amino acids: CASSYSSLYGYTF.

This chain connects TRBV5-6 to TRBJ1-2, with D maybe TRBD1 (6 bases). V was pared by 2 bases and J by 3 bases, with 8 bases between. The CDR3 totals 13 residues. Germline V gene data show CDR1 as SGHDT and CDR2 as YYEEEE. The CDR3 nucleotides are TGTGCCAGCAGCTTCCAGGGGTACTATGGCTACACCTTC. Translation gives CASSFQGYYGYTF.

Only one count was recorded for this clone. The chain links TRBV7-2 to TRBJ2-1, with 9 bases lining up with TRBD2. The trim removed 5 bases at V and 8 bases at J, leaving 4 bases unmatched. CDR3 length: 13 amino acids. The germline V gene encodes CDR1 SGHTA and CDR2 FQGNSA. The CDR3 DNA reads as TGTGCCAGCAGCGCGGGACTAGCCGATGAGCAGTTCTTC. This gives the protein CASSAGLADEQFF.